This TCR beta chain was captured in a study of T-cell reconstitution after alpha-beta-depleted transplantation in children. This sample's TCRbeta library carried unique molecular identifier barcodes. TCRdb re-called the PCR reads through MiXCR, storing one row per CDR3 protein. The table shows 330,000 or so distinct CDR3 sequences, with around 7.3% occurring only once. General study points: After transplant, at about two months, alpha-beta T cells were reportedly derived from several hundred expanded graft clones. Newly generated T cells supplied most T-cell counts and diversity one year post-transplant. Surviving recipient T cells and thymic progenitors accounted for the high day-60 TCRbeta diversity observed in some patients.

The CDR3 has 15 residues. CDR1 is SGHTA, CDR2 FQGNSA, per germline. With 6 bases removed from V and 1 base from J, the gap between germline ends came to 13 bases. This clonotype was picked up many times. No antigen is known for it. This clonotype was sampled from a female patient between 2 and 15 years old who had a stem cell transplant for Fanconi anemia, so the T cells may come from the graft donor. The source material was peripheral blood, sampled 360 days after TCRalphabeta/CD19-depleted stem cell transplant. V gene TRBV7-2 combines with J gene TRBJ1-5, with D perhaps matching TRBD1 (5 bases). The CDR3 is CASSRTTGSNQPQHF. The DNA for the CDR3 is TGTGCCAGCAGTAGGACTACAGGAAGCAATCAGCCCCAGCATTTT. Full variable domain (missing parts from reference TRBV7-2 and TRBJ1-5): GAGVSQSPSNKVTEKGKDVELRCDPISGHTALYWYRQSLGQGLEFLIYFQGNSAPDKSGLPSDRFSAERTGGSVSTLTIQRTQQEDSAVYLCASSRTTGSNQPQHFGDGTRLSIL.